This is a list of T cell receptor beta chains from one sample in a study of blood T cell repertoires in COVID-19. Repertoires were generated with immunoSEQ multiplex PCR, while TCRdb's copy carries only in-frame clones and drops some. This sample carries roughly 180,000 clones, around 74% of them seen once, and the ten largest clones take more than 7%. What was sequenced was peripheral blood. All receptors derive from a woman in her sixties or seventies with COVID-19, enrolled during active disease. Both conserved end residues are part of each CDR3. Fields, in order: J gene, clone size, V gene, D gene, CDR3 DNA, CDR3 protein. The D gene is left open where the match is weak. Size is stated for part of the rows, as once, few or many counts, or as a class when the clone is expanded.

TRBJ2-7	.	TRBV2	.	TGTGCCAGCAGGAGCTCCTACGAGCAGTACTTC	CASRSSYEQYF
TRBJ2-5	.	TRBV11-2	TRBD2	TGTGCCAGCAGCTTAGGTCTGGGAGGGGAGACCCAGTACTTC	CASSLGLGGETQYF
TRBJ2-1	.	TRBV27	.	TGTGCCAGCAGTTTCCTGTTCTCCAGTGAGCAGTTCTTC	CASSFLFSSEQFF
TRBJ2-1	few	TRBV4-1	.	TGCGCCAGCAGCCCTGACTTGAGCTCCTACAATGAGCAGTTCTTC	CASSPDLSSYNEQFF
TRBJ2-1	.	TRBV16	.	TGTGCCAGCAGCCCAGTCGGCGGTAATCGATTACAATCTAATGAGCAGTTCTTC	CASSPVGGNRLQSNEQFF
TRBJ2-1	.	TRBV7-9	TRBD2	TGTGCCAGCAGCGTACTAGCGGGAGGGCCCGATGAGCAGTTCTTC	CASSVLAGGPDEQFF
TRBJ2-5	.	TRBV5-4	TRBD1	TGTGCCAGCAGCTCCGACCGGGCCAGGGGGCTCGGGACCCAGTACTTC	CASSSDRARGLGTQYF
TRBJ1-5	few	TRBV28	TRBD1	TGTGCCAGCCATGGGCTGGACAGGAGCAATCAGCCCCAGCATTTT	CASHGLDRSNQPQHF
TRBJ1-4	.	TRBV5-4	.	TGTGCCAGCAGCTTGGGCGGTTCGGGAACTAATGAAAAACTGTTTTTT	CASSLGGSGTNEKLFF
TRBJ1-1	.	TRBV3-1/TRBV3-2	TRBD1	TGTGCCAGCAGCCGAACAGGGGGCTTGATCACTGAAGCTTTCTTT	CASSRTGGLITEAFF
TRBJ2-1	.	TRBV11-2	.	TGTGCCAGCAGCCTACCCTACAATGAGCAGTTCTTC	CASSLPYNEQFF
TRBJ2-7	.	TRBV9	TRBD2	TGTGCCAGCAGCCAGACCGGGACTAGCGGCTACGAGCAGTACTTC	CASSQTGTSGYEQYF
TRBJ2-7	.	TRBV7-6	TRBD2	TGTGCCAGCAGCTCGCTTAGCGGGAGGTTCACCTACGAGCAGTACTTC	CASSSLSGRFTYEQYF
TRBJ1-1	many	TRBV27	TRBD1	TGTGCCAGCAGTTTTTCCGGGACAGGGAATCTGCGGGGCACTGAAGCTTTCTTT	CASSFSGTGNLRGTEAFF
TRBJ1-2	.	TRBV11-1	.	TGTGCCAGCAGCCCAACCTTGGAGCTGGGTGGCTACACCTTC	CASSPTLELGGYTF
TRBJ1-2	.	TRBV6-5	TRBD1	TGTGCCAGCAGAGAGAGGACAGGGAGTGTCCATGGCTACACCTTC	CASRERTGSVHGYTF
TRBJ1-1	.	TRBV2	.	TGTGCCAGCACCCCTCTGGGGGGGCGGACTGAAGCTTTCTTT	CASTPLGGRTEAFF
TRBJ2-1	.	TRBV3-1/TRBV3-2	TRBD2	TGTGCCAGCAGCCAACATAGCGGGGAGCAGTTCTTC	CASSQHSGEQFF
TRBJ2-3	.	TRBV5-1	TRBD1	TGCGCCAGCAGCCTTCAAGGGGGCAGTTTTGCAGATACGCAGTATTTT	CASSLQGGSFADTQYF
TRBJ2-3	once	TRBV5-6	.	TGTGCCAGCAGCTTGGACATTAGCACAGATACGCAGTATTTT	CASSLDISTDTQYF
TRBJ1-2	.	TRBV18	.	TGTGCCAGCTCACCAGCGGGCCCAGTGGAGGCGGTCTATGGCTACACCTTC	CASSPAGPVEAVYGYTF
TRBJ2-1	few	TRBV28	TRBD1	TGTGCCAGCACTACCGGACGGGGACAGTACAATGAGCAGTTCTTC	CASTTGRGQYNEQFF
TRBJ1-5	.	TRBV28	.	TGTGCCAGCAGTTTAGTTGCACAGCATCAGCCCCAGCATTTT	CASSLVAQHQPQHF
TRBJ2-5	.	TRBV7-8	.	TGTGCCAGCACAAAGGGAGGGGGTCCTCACCAAGAGACCCAGTACTTC	CASTKGGGPHQETQYF
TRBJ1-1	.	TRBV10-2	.	TGCGCCAGCAGCTGGGAGGGTACAAACACTGAAGCTTTCTTT	CASSWEGTNTEAFF
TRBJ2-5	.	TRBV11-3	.	TGTGCCAGCAGCTTAACAGGTCGAGAGACCCAGTACTTC	CASSLTGRETQYF
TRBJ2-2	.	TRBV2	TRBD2	TGTGCCAGCAGTCCTATATTAACTAGCGGGTTCGCGAACACCGGGGAGCTGTTTTTT	CASSPILTSGFANTGELFF
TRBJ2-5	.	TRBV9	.	TGTGCCAGCAGCGCCTCTTTCGGGGGGCACCAAGAGACCCAGTACTTC	CASSASFGGHQETQYF
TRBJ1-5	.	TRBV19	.	TGTGCCAGTAGTATCTGGGGGGGCAGTTTGTTTCAGCCCCAGCATTTT	CASSIWGGSLFQPQHF
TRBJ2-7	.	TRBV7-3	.	TGTGCCAGCAGCTTAGCAGGGAACCACGAGCAGTACTTC	CASSLAGNHEQYF
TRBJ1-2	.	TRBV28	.	TGTGCCAGCAGCCCTCGGACATCCGGGGGCTACACCTTC	CASSPRTSGGYTF
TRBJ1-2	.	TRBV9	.	TGTGCCAGCAGCCCCCGGACAGCTAACTATGGCTACACCTTC	CASSPRTANYGYTF
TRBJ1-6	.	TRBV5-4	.	TGTGCCAGCAGCTCCGGGGGAGAATCACCCCTCCACTTT	CASSSGGESPLHF
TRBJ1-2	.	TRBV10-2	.	TGCGCCAGCAGTGAAGGGGTCGACTATGGCTACACCTTC	CASSEGVDYGYTF
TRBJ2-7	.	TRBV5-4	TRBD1	TGTGCCAGCAGCCTCGGCGGGACAGGAAACTACGAGCAGTACTTC	CASSLGGTGNYEQYF
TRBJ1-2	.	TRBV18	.	TGTGCCAGCTCACCTTCGGGGACACTGTATGGCTACACCTTC	CASSPSGTLYGYTF
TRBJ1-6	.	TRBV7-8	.	TGTGCCAGCAGCTTAGTGGCGGGGAGTTCACCCCTCCACTTT	CASSLVAGSSPLHF
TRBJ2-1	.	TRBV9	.	TGTGCCAGCAGCGTAGACGGGGATGAGCAGTTCTTC	CASSVDGDEQFF
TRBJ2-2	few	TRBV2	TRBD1	TGTGCCAGCAGACTGGACAGGTCCACCGGGGAGCTGTTTTTT	CASRLDRSTGELFF
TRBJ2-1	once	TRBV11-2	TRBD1	TGTGCCAGCAGCTCGGGACAGGGCTCCTACAATGAGCAGTTCTTC	CASSSGQGSYNEQFF
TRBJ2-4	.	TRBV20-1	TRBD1	TGCAGTGCTAGTGACGGACAGGGGCTAGCCAAAAACATTCAGTACTTC	CSASDGQGLAKNIQYF
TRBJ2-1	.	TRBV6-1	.	TGTGCCAGCAGTGAAACACAGGCCGGGTTCTTC	CASSETQAGFF
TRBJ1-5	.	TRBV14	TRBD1	TGTGCCAGCAGCCAAATGGGACGGGGGACAGGGGACAATCAGCCCCAGCATTTT	CASSQMGRGTGDNQPQHF
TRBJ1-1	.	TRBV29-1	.	TGCAGCGTCAACCCCAGGGGGAACACTGAAGCTTTCTTT	CSVNPRGNTEAFF
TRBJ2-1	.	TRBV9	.	TGTGCCAGCAGCGTTGGGCAGCTCACCTACAATGAGCAGTTCTTC	CASSVGQLTYNEQFF
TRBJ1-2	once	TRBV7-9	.	TGTGCCAGCAGCCTCGACGGACTGCTCTATGGCTACACCTTC	CASSLDGLLYGYTF